The next 14 T cell receptor beta chains were all read from a single sample in a study of T cells in Graves' hyperthyroidism and ophthalmopathy. RNA transcripts served as the template for amplifying TCR beta CDR3 regions. An initial round of RT-PCR targeting the TCR CDR3 relied on the HTBI primer set. Using its own MiXCR run on the multiplex PCR reads, TCRdb lists one record per CDR3 protein. The sample records around 760,000 distinct CDR3 sequences, roughly a third being singletons. Sequenced input: blood. All receptors derive from a woman in her thirties or forties with Graves' hyperthyroidism.

This clonotype showed up just once. V and J are TRBV20-1 and TRBJ1-5, with 8 positions matching TRBD1. CDR1 and CDR2 (germline): DFQATT, SNEGSKA (reference sequence). This CDR3 comprises 13 residues. V dropped 5 bases and J dropped 4; count of bases not matched to a gene: 4. This CDR3 is CSAVGQDNQPQHF. The CDR3 coding sequence is TGCAGTGCTGTGGGACAGGATAATCAGCCCCAGCATTTT.

This clonotype was counted a single time. The gene calls are TRBV27 and TRBJ2-7; D not resolved. From germline, CDR1 is MNHEY and CDR2 SMNVEV (reference sequence). The CDR3 has 16 residues. Between the trimmed V and J ends, which lost 3 bases and 4 bases, there was a span of 19 bases. The CDR3 loop is CASSFYRRDHSYEQYF. The CDR3, as DNA: TGTGCCAGCAGTTTTTATCGCCGCGACCACTCATACGAGCAGTACTTC.

V is TRBV25-1 and J is TRBJ1-6; tentative D call: TRBD1 (5 bases). V shed 5 bases and J shed 9 bases, with 17 bases lying between them. Germline CDR1 is MGHDK and CDR2 is SYGVNS. The CDR3 totals 15 residues. CDR3 residues: CASSFVREVGSPLHF. In nucleotides, the CDR3 is TGTGCCAGCAGTTTCGTCAGGGAAGTTGGTTCACCCCTCCACTTT.

About this clonotype itself: This may be a read error: a much more frequent sequence differs by one nucleotide. The genes are TRBV7-9 and TRBJ2-7, with TRBD2 matching over 7 bases. V gave up 5 bases and J gave up 3 bases; unmatched junction bases: 16. The CDR3 is made up of 17 amino acids. Germline CDR1 and CDR2: SEHNR and FQNEAQ (reference sequence). The DNA of the CDR3 is TGTGCCAGCAGCCCCCGTGTTGGCAGGGAGGGCAGCTACGAGCAGTACTTC. Translated, it gives CASSPRVGREGSYEQYF.

About this clonotype itself: The junction and the germline gene differ at one end; a read error may be behind it. The V gene is TRBV12-3 or TRBV12-4, the J gene TRBJ1-5; no firm D call. This CDR3 comprises 14 residues. The CDR3 here is CASGLYYENQPQHF. Written as DNA, the CDR3 is TGTGCCAGCGGTTTATATTATGAGAATCAGCCCCAGCATTTT.

This clonotype was seen a handful of times. This sequence joins TRBV5-5 and TRBJ2-5; the match to TRBD2 covers 10 bases. In germline, CDR1 is SGHKS, CDR2 YYEKEE (reference sequence). The trim removed 2 bases at V and 7 bases at J, leaving 5 bases unmatched. This CDR3 contains 14 residues. CDR3 loop: CASSLAGGLGTQYF. The CDR3 DNA reads TGTGCCAGCAGCTTAGCGGGAGGGCTGGGGACCCAGTACTTC. Based on the CDR3 plus reference TRBV5-5 and TRBJ2-5, the full variable domain is DAGVTQSPTHLIKTRGQQVTLRCSPISGHKSVSWYQQVLGQGPQFIFQYYEKEERGRGNFPDRFSARQFPNYSSELNVNALLLGDSALYLCASSLAGGLGTQYFGPGTRLLVL.

The chain combines TRBV6-6 with TRBJ2-5, with 8 bases identical to TRBD2. Germline V gene lookup returns CDR1 MNHNY and CDR2 SVGAGI (reference sequence). The CDR3 is made up of 15 amino acids. Trimming at V came to 0 bases and at J to 1 base, leaving 1 base not matched to a gene. The DNA for the CDR3 is TGTGCCAGCAGTTACTCGGCGGGGGGCCAAGAGACCCAGTACTTC. Its protein is CASSYSAGGQETQYF.

The sample holds many counts of this clonotype. V and J are TRBV19 and TRBJ1-4, with D maybe TRBD1 (5 bases). The CDR3 spans 15 residues. The germline V gene has CDR1 LNHDA and CDR2 SQIVND (reference sequence). V dropped 7 bases and J dropped 13 bases, with 25 bases sitting between them. The CDR3 region is CASNPRHLQDVRLFF. CDR3 DNA sequence: TGTGCCAGTAACCCTCGCCACTTACAGGATGTGAGACTGTTTTTT.

Details on this clonotype: Given the absence of the conserved phenylalanine or tryptophan at the CDR3 end, a read error is likely. The chain recombines TRBV2 with TRBJ2-2; D gene uncertain. The CDR3 is made up of 16 amino acids. The germline V and J ends were trimmed by 2 bases and 2 bases, with 12 bases remaining between them. CDR1 is SNHLY and CDR2 is FYNNEI in the germline V gene. CDR3 region: CASSESARRNTGELFL. The CDR3 nucleotides read TGTGCCAGCAGTGAATCGGCCAGGCGTAACACCGGGGAGCTGTTTCTT.

This clonotype was detected a few times. The V and J genes are TRBV5-6 and TRBJ2-6, with 8 bases identical to TRBD1. The V segment lost 0 bases and the J segment 0 bases; nucleotides outside the gene matches: 5. Germline V CDR1 and CDR2: SGHDT, YYEEEE. The CDR3 has 18 amino acids. The CDR3 spells CASSLGAGGYSGANVLTF. The CDR3 DNA sequence: TGTGCCAGCAGCTTGGGGGCAGGGGGCTACTCTGGGGCCAACGTCCTGACTTTC.

The V and J genes are TRBV7-8 and TRBJ2-5; 9 bases map to TRBD1. With 1 base clipped from V and 5 bases from J, the junction kept 5 bases outside the gene matches. Germline V gene data show CDR1 as SGHVS and CDR2 as FQNEAQ. The CDR3 runs 15 residues. CDR3 sequence reads: CASSLGDRAWETQYF. The CDR3 DNA follows: TGTGCCAGCAGCTTAGGGGACAGGGCATGGGAGACCCAGTACTTC.

This chain joins TRBV28 and TRBJ2-7, with D perhaps being TRBD1 or TRBD2 (5 bases each). Between the trimmed V and J ends, which lost 4 bases and 1 base, there was a span of 14 bases. The CDR3 spans 15 residues. The germline V gene encodes CDR1 MDHEN and CDR2 SYDVKM. As DNA, the CDR3 is TGTGCCAGCAGTTCGGGGACCCGGACTTCCTACGAGCAGTACTTC. It encodes CASSSGTRTSYEQYF.

With respect to this clonotype: Just one base apart from a much larger clone, this may be a read error. This sequence joins TRBV15 and TRBJ1-2; the D gene is possibly TRBD1 (5 bases). Germline V gives CDR1 LNHNV, CDR2 YYDKDF (reference sequence). This CDR3 is 14 amino acids long. As DNA, the CDR3 is TGTGCCACCACCTCCAGGAGGGGAAACTATGGCTGCACCTTC. Translating gives CATTSRRGNYGCTF.

V and J are TRBV12-1 and TRBJ1-5; the D call in the table, TRBD1, was not verified against the DNA. TRBV12-1 is a pseudogene. The CDR3 sequence is 14 residues long. The CDR3 is CASSIDRGHQPQHF. The DNA for the CDR3 is TGTGCCAGCAGCATTGACAGGGGGCATCAGCCCCAGCATTTT.